Described below is a single T cell receptor (beta chain) sequence and its context. The antigen remains undetermined. The data stem from a study of response to subunit inactivated influenza vaccine. Study-wide points: Authors suggested each seasonal flu vaccination may recruit only limited numbers of new T cells.

Trimming cost V 2 bases and J 3 bases, with 12 bases left between them. The CDR3 loop spans 15 amino acids. Germline V gene lookup returns CDR1 KGHSH and CDR2 LQKENI. MiXCR was run by TCRdb on the RT-PCR reads, yielding one entry per CDR3 protein. The sample holds some 800,000 distinct CDR3 sequences; 21% are singletons and the top ten take roughly a tenth. The V gene is TRBV18, the J gene TRBJ2-3; a possible D gene is TRBD1 (6 bases). The sequencing here drew on PBMCs from blood, taken approximately 5 days after vaccination. This receptor was identified in a man aged 50 or older who received an inactivated influenza vaccine. The DNA for the CDR3 is TGTGCCAGCTCACCAACCGTACAGGGAACAGATACGCAGTATTTT. This codes for CASSPTVQGTDTQYF. Combining the CDR3 with reference TRBV18 and TRBJ2-3 gives the whole variable domain NAGVMQNPRHLVRRRGQEARLRCSPMKGHSHVYWYRQLPEEGLKFMVYLQKENIIDESGMPKERFSAEFPKEGPSILRIQQVVRGDSAAYFCASSPTVQGTDTQYFGPGTRLTVL.